The clone carrying this T cell receptor (beta chain) came up a few times. The antigen is undetermined. This record comes from a study of CD8 T cells in ankylosing spondylitis. Whole-study findings and limits: Clones linked to the disease showed a CD8+ phenotype. They occurred at relatively low frequencies in peripheral blood. Apparently characteristic of ankylosing spondylitis blood was a TCR beta motif (eight highly homologous variants). Matched synovial fluid from ankylosing spondylitis patients was reported to be enriched for disease-linked clones.

The CDR3 has 13 amino acids. The V end was cut by 4 bases, the J end by 2 bases, with 8 bases between. Germline CDR1 and CDR2: MNHNS and SASEGT. Generation of TCR beta libraries employed quantitative 5'-RACE incorporating molecular barcodes. In TCRdb, the 5' RACE reads were re-called with MiXCR into one record per CDR3 protein. The sample records some 840,000 distinct CDR3 sequences, approximately 12% being singletons. This sequence joins TRBV6-1 and TRBJ2-5; no firm D call. This TCR was sampled from a male donor with ankylosing spondylitis. The specimen sequenced was blood, either unsorted or a sorted T cell fraction (not recorded which). The CDR3 is CASSGVGQETQYF. The CDR3 nucleotides are TGTGCCAGCAGTGGGGTGGGGCAAGAGACCCAGTACTTC.